One sample yielded the 27 T cell receptor beta chains listed below, sequenced in a study of tumor-infiltrating lymphocytes in primary liver carcinoma. RNA and DNA were co-extracted from about 19-30 mg of unsorted bulk tissue. TCR beta cDNA was prepared out of about 530 ng total RNA by means of a constant-region primer. Libraries covering TCR beta were generated through three nested multiplex PCR rounds (using a slightly modified ARM-PCR). The first two PCR rounds used TRBV1-TRBV30 forward primers with a C-beta reverse primer, roughly 10 cycles each. MiXCR, applied by TCRdb to the multiplex PCR reads, yields one record per CDR3 protein. Altogether 44,000 or so distinct CDR3 sequences are present, 55% to 75% being singletons, with the ten largest covering 29%. The specimen was liver tumor tissue from sampling region 5. Sample subset: tumor region T5, tumor centre. Every receptor here comes from a man aged 35-49 years with primary liver carcinoma and hepatitis B virus infection.

In its sample, this clonotype is hyperexpanded. The chain uses TRBV4-2 and TRBJ2-7, with 13 bases lining up with TRBD2. CDR3 size: 17 residues. Trimming took 10 bases from V and 1 from J; bases not matched to a gene: 13. Per germline, CDR1 LGHNA and CDR2 YNFKEQ. The CDR3 DNA sequence: TGTGCCACTACTGGACTAGCGGGAGTTTATAAGTCCTACGAGCAGTACTTC. Translation: CATTGLAGVYKSYEQYF.

V is TRBV5-4 and J is TRBJ2-2; perhaps TRBD2 as D (5 bases). This CDR3 comprises 15 residues. Germline assignment: CDR1 SGHNT and CDR2 YYREEE (reference sequence). The V gene lost 8 bases and the J gene lost 2 bases, with 16 bases spanning the gap. The CDR3, as DNA: TGTGCCAGTAGCCCTCAGAGGGTTAACACCGGGGAGCTGTTTTTT. Residues: CASSPQRVNTGELFF.

The sample holds many counts of this clonotype. This chain joins TRBV12-3 or TRBV12-4 and TRBJ2-7; unclear D gene. This CDR3 region has 11 residues. The ends were cut back, 6 bases at V and 3 bases at J, with 6 bases in the middle. Here the CDR3 DNA reads TGTGCCAGCAGCAACAGCTACGAGCAGTACTTC. Translating it yields CASSNSYEQYF.

For this clonotype: Just one base apart from a much larger clone, this may be a read error. The chain combines TRBV11-2 with TRBJ2-7; D is undetermined. CDR1 and CDR2 from the germline V gene are SGHAT and FQNNGV. This CDR3 is built from 15 residues. V was cut by 4 bases and J by 6 bases, with 19 bases left in between. In DNA, the CDR3 is TGTGCCAGCAGCTCCGGACGGCGTTACGCACGCGAGCAGTACTTC. Its protein product is CASSSGRRYAREQYF. The variable domain in full, with the rest retrieved from reference TRBV11-2 and TRBJ2-7, is EAGVAQSPRYKIIEKRQSVAFWCNPISGHATLYWYQQILGQGPKLLIQFQNNGVVDDSQLPKDRFSAERLKGVDSTLKIQPAKLEDSAVYLCASSSGRRYAREQYFGPGTRLTVT.

This chain uses TRBV10-3 with TRBJ2-3, with D tentatively TRBD1 or TRBD2 (5 bases each). The CDR3 runs 15 residues. The germline CDR1 and CDR2 sequences are ENHRY and SYGVKD. Trimming shortened V by 4 bases and J by 7 bases, and 18 bases separated the two germline ends. As DNA, the CDR3 is TGTGCCATCAGTGCTGAGACTAATGGGACCTATACGCAGTATTTT. This codes for CAISAETNGTYTQYF.

A note on this clonotype: Sequence at one end of the junction differs from germline and may be a read error. V and J are TRBV11-2 and TRBJ2-2, with a possible D match to TRBD2 (5 bases). CDR1 SGHAT and CDR2 FQNNGV come from the germline V gene. The CDR3 totals 14 residues. CDR3 DNA sequence: TGTGCCAGCAGCTTAGGCCCGGGAACCGGGGAGCGGTTTTTT. Protein product: CASSLGPGTGERFF.

The chain employs TRBV4-2 and TRBJ2-1; D is perhaps TRBD2 (5 bases). Trimming shortened V by 0 bases and J by 9 bases, and 12 bases separated the two germline ends. CDR1 and CDR2 from the germline V gene are LGHNA and YNFKEQ. The CDR3 totals 14 residues. CDR3 protein: CASSQEPEGSEQFF. CDR3 bases: TGTGCCAGCAGCCAAGAACCAGAGGGAAGTGAGCAGTTCTTC.

This clonotype occurred a few times. A much larger clone differs by one base, so this may be a read error. V and J are TRBV10-3 and TRBJ1-2; 7 nucleotides line up with TRBD1. The CDR3 extends over 13 amino acids. Germline lookup yields CDR1 ENHRY and CDR2 SYGVKD. The CDR3 nucleotides read TGTGCCACCAGTGAGTCGACAGGGAATGGCTACACCTTC. Amino acid sequence: CATSESTGNGYTF.

A remark on this clonotype: This may arise from a read error, as a much more abundant clone is one base away. The chain recombines TRBV30 with TRBJ2-7, with D hard to call. CDR1 and CDR2 (germline): GTSNPN, SVGIG (reference sequence). The CDR3 is made up of 12 amino acids. CDR3 in DNA: TGTGCCTGGACTCGTACCCCCTACAAGCAGTACTTC. Protein product: CAWTRTPYKQYF. Based on the CDR3 plus reference TRBV30 and TRBJ2-7, the full variable domain is SQTIHQWPATLVQPVGSPLSLECTVEGTSNPNLYWYRQAAGRGLQLLFYSVGIGQISSEVPQNLSASRPQDRQFILSSKKLLLSDSGFYLCAWTRTPYKQYFGPGTRLTVT.

The sample holds many counts of this clonotype. This chain links TRBV29-1 with TRBJ2-1; D gene uncertain. Germline CDR1 is SQVTM and CDR2 is ANQGSEA. This CDR3 has 12 residues. V dropped 3 bases and J dropped 7 bases, with 10 bases sitting between them. CDR3 in amino acids: CSVDPGGNEQFF. For the CDR3, the DNA is TGCAGCGTTGACCCGGGCGGAAATGAGCAGTTCTTC.

Ten or more counts support this clonotype. The gene calls are TRBV6-2 or TRBV6-3 and TRBJ2-1; weak D call: TRBD2 (6 bases). CDR1 and CDR2 (germline): MNHEY, SVGEGT. CDR3 length equals 15 residues. Trimming cost V 5 bases and J 0 bases, with 11 bases left between them. In DNA form, the CDR3 reads TGTGCCAGCAGTGTTAGCGGTAGCTCCTACAATGAGCAGTTCTTC. As protein: CASSVSGSSYNEQFF.

This clonotype was detected many times. This chain uses TRBV29-1 with TRBJ2-2; D is unresolved. This CDR3 is 15 amino acids long. Germline assignment: CDR1 SQVTM and CDR2 ANQGSEA. Trimming pared 4 bases from V and 1 base from J, leaving 13 bases between. CDR3 nucleotide sequence: TGCAGCGTTGGGTCTTCGGCCGGGAACACCGGGGAGCTGTTTTTT. Protein sequence: CSVGSSAGNTGELFF.

This clonotype was recorded once. Here the CDR3 omits its conserved ending phenylalanine or tryptophan, so a read error is the likely source. No DNA is shown, since the ends of the CDR3 on it are uncertain; the CDR3 is the one TCRdb lists. The chain couples TRBV29-1 to TRBJ2-7; the table's D call, TRBD2, was not checked against the DNA. 13 amino acids form the CDR3, both terminal residues included. Germline-derived CDR1 and CDR2 are SQVTM and ANQGSEA. CDR3 sequence: CSVEGDGSYELYL.

Of note for this clonotype: A much more abundant neighbour one base away suggests this may be a read error. The chain combines TRBV24-1 with TRBJ2-1, with 7 bases that match TRBD1. This CDR3 contains 10 residues. The germline gives CDR1 KGHDR, CDR2 SFDVKD. The junction had 6 bases not matched to a gene; V was cut back by 10 bases and J by 13 bases. CDR3 region: CATGGVDQFF. CDR3 nucleotide sequence: TGTGCCACAGGGGGCGTTGATCAGTTCTTC.

A remark on this clonotype: An end of the junction does not agree with germline; a read error may underlie this. The chain links TRBV11-2 to TRBJ2-5; TRBD2 matches 8 bases. CDR3 length: 16 amino acids. Looked up from germline, CDR1 is SGHAT and CDR2 is FQNNGV. The DNA for the CDR3 is TGTGCCGGCAGCCAAACTCCTGGCGGGGGGAAAGAGACCCAGTACTTC. It encodes CAGSQTPGGGKETQYF.

Regarding this clonotype: With a much larger clone just one base away, this may be a read error. The V call is TRBV28, the J call TRBJ2-3; D unresolved. The CDR3 sequence is 13 residues long. CDR1 is MDHEN and CDR2 is SYDVKM in the germline V gene. CDR3 coding DNA: TGTGCCGGCAGTACAATTAGCACAGATACGCAGTATTTT. It encodes CAGSTISTDTQYF.

This clonotype was recorded many times. J is TRBJ2-7 and V is TRBV5-1; no reliable D call. V lost 4 bases to trimming and J lost 2 bases, with 1 base between them. In germline, CDR1 is SGHRS, CDR2 YFSETQ. The CDR3 runs to 10 residues. CDR3 sequence (DNA): TGCGCCAGCAGCCCCTACGAGCAGTACTTC. This codes for CASSPYEQYF.

This clonotype was seen a handful of times. A much larger clonotype is one base distant, so this may be a read error. The rearrangement uses TRBV7-9 and TRBJ2-7, with D unclear. Germline V gene data show CDR1 as SEHNR and CDR2 as FQNEAQ (reference sequence). This CDR3 is built from 13 residues. The CDR3 spells CVSSAPRSYEQYF. CDR3 nucleotide sequence: TGTGTCAGCAGCGCCCCGAGGTCCTACGAGCAGTACTTC. Full variable domain (rest looked up from reference TRBV7-9 and TRBJ2-7): DTGVSQNPRHKITKRGQNVTFRCDPISEHNRLYWYRQTLGQGPEFLTYFQNEAQLEKSRLLSDRFSAERPKGSFSTLEIQRTEQGDSAMYLCVSSAPRSYEQYFGPGTRLTVT.

A word on this clonotype: The germline gene is not matched at one end of the junction; a read error may be the cause. This chain joins TRBV5-1 and TRBJ1-6; D is uncertain. This CDR3 comprises 12 residues. The germline CDR1 and CDR2 sequences are SGHRS and YFSETQ. In nucleotides, the CDR3 is TGCGCCAGCAGCTTGGTGGATTCAACCCTCCACTTT. Translating it yields CASSLVDSTLHF.

Worth noting for this clonotype: The junction differs from germline at one of its ends, possibly a read error. The J gene is TRBJ1-1, the V gene TRBV6-5; 7 bases fit TRBD1. The CDR3 has 15 residues. CDR1 and CDR2 from the germline V gene are MNHEY and SVGAGI. The CDR3 DNA sequence: TGTGCCAGCGGTTCGTACAGGGGTCTGAACACTGAAGCGTTCTTT. It specifies CASGSYRGLNTEAFF.

This clonotype was counted many times. J is TRBJ2-1 and V is TRBV5-8; D possibly corresponds to TRBD2 (5 bases). Germline CDR1 and CDR2: SGHTS and YDEGEE. The CDR3 is 16 amino acids. The ends were cut back, 4 bases at V and 2 bases at J, with 16 bases in the middle. The CDR3 here is CASSLGLFGAYNEQFF. CDR3 DNA: TGTGCCAGCAGCCTCGGACTCTTTGGGGCCTACAATGAGCAGTTCTTC.

This sequence joins TRBV23-1 and TRBJ2-7; perhaps TRBD1 as D (6 bases). TRBV23-1 is marked as an open reading frame, function uncertain. CDR3 length: 12 residues. Between the trimmed V and J ends, which lost 11 bases and 0 bases, there was a span of 11 bases. The CDR3 DNA reads as TGCGCCTTCCGGGACAACTCCTACGAGCAGTACTTC. This sequence encodes CAFRDNSYEQYF.

This clonotype was counted many times. The chain links TRBV6-5 to TRBJ2-3; 10 bases match TRBD1. The CDR3 consists of 14 residues. V lost 2 bases, J lost 12 bases, and 8 bases stayed unmatched. CDR1 is MNHEY and CDR2 is SVGAGI in the germline V gene. CDR3: CASSYGVGTGAQYF. DNA of the CDR3: TGTGCCAGCAGTTACGGGGTAGGGACAGGGGCCCAGTATTTT.

The chain combines TRBV6-1 with TRBJ2-6, with D perhaps TRBD2 (5 bases). This CDR3 contains 18 residues. V lost 9 bases to trimming and J lost 2 bases, with 23 bases between them. CDR1 MNHNS and CDR2 SASEGT come from the germline V gene. In DNA form, the CDR3 reads TGTGCCAGTAGTCTCTGGAGAGGGATGAAAGCTGGGGCCAACGTCCTGACTTTC. Its protein is CASSLWRGMKAGANVLTF.

As for this clonotype: Germline is not matched at one junction end, which may reflect a read error. V is TRBV11-3 and J is TRBJ2-5; D call uncertain. The CDR3 has 14 amino acids. Germline V gene lookup returns CDR1 SGHNT and CDR2 YENEEA. CDR3 DNA sequence: TGTGCCAGTACCCGTCTACTCGGTCACGAGACCCGGTACTTC. Translated, it gives CASTRLLGHETRYF.

As concerns this clonotype: Just one base apart from a much larger clone, this may be a read error. The J gene is TRBJ2-1, the V gene TRBV2; 8 nucleotides match TRBD1. The CDR3 runs 13 residues. The germline gives CDR1 SNHLY, CDR2 FYNNEI. Trimming took 11 bases from V and 6 from J; bases not matched to a gene: 9. CDR3 sequence (DNA): TGTGCCGGCCACAGGGGGATGGCCAATGAGCAGTTCTTC. Residues: CAGHRGMANEQFF.

This clonotype showed up just a few times. Being one base from a much bigger clone, this may be a read error. The rearrangement uses TRBV5-1 and TRBJ2-3; D is possibly TRBD2 (6 bases). Germline V lookup: CDR1 SGHRS, CDR2 YFSETQ. The CDR3 is 15 residues long. The CDR3 bases are TGCGCCTGCAGCCGCGGGACCTCTAGCACAGATACGCAGTATTTT. Protein: CACSRGTSSTDTQYF.